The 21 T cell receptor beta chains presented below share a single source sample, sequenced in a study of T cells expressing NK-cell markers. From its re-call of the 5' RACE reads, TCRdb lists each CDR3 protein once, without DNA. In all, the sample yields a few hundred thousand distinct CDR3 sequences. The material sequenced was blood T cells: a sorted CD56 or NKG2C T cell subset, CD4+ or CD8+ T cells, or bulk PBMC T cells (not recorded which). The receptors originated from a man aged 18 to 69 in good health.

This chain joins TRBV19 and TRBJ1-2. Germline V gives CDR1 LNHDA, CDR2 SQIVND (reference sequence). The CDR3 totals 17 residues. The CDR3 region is CASSNGRQGPTNYGYTF. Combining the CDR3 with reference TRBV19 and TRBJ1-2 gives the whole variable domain DGGITQSPKYLFRKEGQNVTLSCEQNLNHDAMYWYRQDPGQGLRLIYYSQIVNDFQKGDIAEGYSVSREKKESFPLTVTSAQKNPTAFYLCASSNGRQGPTNYGYTFGSGTRLTVV.

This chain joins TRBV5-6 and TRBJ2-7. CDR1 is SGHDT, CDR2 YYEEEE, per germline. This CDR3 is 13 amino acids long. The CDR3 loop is CASSLALFNEQYF.

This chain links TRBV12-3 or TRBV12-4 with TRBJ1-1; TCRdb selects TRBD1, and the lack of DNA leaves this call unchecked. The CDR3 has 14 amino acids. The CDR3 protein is CASSRWGAGTEAFF.

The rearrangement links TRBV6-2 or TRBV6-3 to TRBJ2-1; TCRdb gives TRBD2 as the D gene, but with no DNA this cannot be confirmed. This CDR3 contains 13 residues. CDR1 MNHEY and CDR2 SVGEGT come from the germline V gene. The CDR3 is CASSYALAYEQFF.

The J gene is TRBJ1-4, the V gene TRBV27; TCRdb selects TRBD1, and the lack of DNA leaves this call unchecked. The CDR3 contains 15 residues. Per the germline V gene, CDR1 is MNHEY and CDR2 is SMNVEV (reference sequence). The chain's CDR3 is CASSRTGTGTEKLFF.

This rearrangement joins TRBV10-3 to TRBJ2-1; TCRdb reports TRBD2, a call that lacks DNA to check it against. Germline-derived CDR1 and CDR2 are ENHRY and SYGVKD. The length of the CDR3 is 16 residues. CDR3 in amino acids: CAIRIMRDSSYNEQFF.

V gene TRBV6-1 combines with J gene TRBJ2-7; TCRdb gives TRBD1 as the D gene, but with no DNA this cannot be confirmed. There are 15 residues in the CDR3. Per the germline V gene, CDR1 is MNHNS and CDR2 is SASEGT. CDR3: CASSNPGQGIREQYF.

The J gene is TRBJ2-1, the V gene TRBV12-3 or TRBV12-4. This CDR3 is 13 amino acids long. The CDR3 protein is CASSPTPANEQFF.

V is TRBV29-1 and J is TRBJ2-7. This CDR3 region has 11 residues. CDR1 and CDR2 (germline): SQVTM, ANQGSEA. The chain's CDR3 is CSVDIGRVEYF.

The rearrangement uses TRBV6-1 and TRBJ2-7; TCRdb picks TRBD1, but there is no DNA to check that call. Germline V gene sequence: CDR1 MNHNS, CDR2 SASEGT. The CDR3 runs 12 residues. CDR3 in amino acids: CASQGQVDEQYF.

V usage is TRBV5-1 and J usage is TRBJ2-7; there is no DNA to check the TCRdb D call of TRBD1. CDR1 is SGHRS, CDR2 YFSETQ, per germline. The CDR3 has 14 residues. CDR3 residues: CASSLGQGDNEQYF.

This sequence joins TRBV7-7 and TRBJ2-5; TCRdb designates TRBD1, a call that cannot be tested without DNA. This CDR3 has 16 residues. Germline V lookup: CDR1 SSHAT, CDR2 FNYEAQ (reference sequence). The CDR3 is CASSLGGTVGKETQYF.

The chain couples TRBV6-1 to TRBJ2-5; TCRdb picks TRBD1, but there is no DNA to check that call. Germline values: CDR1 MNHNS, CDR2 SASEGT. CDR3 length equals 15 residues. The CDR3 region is CASSRPQGGQETQYF.

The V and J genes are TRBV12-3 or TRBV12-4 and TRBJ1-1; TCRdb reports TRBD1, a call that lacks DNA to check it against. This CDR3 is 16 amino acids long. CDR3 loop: CASSPGQGARNTEAFF.

CDR3 region: CATTRSRRGPYEQYF. J is TRBJ2-7 and V is TRBV24-1; the TCRdb D gene call, TRBD1, has no DNA to confirm it. The CDR3 is 15 amino acids. Germline V gives CDR1 KGHDR, CDR2 SFDVKD.

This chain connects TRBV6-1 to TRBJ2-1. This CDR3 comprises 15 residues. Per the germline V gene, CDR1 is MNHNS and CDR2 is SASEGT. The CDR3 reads CASSEGPRPDNEQFF.

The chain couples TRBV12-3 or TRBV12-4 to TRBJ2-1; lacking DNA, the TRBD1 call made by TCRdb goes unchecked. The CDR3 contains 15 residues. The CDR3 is CASSFLGDRKNEQFF.

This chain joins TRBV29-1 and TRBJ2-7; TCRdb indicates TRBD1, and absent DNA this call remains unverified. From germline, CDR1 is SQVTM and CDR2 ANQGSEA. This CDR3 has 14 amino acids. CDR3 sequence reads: CSVVPGQGANEQYF.

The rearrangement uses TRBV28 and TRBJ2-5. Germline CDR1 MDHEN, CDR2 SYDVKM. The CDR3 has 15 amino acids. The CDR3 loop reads CASTLRGKVQETQYF.

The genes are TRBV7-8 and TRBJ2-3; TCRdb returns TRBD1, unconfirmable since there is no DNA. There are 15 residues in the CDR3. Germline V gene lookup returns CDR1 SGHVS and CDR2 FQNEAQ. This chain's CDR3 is CASSLGSGGSDTQYF.

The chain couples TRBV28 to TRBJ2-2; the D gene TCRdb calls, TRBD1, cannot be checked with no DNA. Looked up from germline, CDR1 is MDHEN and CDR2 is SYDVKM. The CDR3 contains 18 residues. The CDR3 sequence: CASSLPLGGGTNTGELFF.